These 9 T cell receptor beta chains originate from one sample sequenced in a study of STAT5B mutations in CD4+ large granular lymphocyte leukemia. Some clones are missing from TCRdb's copy, which holds only in-frame ones; the method was immunoSEQ multiplex PCR. The table includes 20,000 to 25,000 clones, roughly 69% detected once. Sequenced material: CD4+ T cells from blood buffy coats. The receptors derive from a human donor in good health.

The chain joins TRBV14 to TRBJ1-6; D gene uncertain. CDR3 length equals 14 residues. V was trimmed by 1 base and J by 7 bases, leaving 8 bases between them. CDR1 and CDR2 from the germline V gene are SGHDN and FVKESK. CDR3 DNA sequence: TGTGCCAGCAGCCAAGTGGCAGACAATTCACCCCTCCACTTT. This encodes CASSQVADNSPLHF.

The chain links TRBV27 to TRBJ2-2; maybe TRBD2 (7 bases). Germline-derived CDR1 and CDR2 are MNHEY and SMNVEV (reference sequence). CDR3 length: 15 amino acids. The V and J ends lost 5 bases and 9 bases respectively, with 19 bases between them. The CDR3 DNA reads TGTGCCAGCAGTGCCAGGGGAGGGATCGCGAGGGAGCTGTTTTTT. As protein: CASSARGGIARELFF.

This clone was found a few times. CDR3 protein: CASSGETGLFTYEQYV. CDR3 nucleotide sequence: TGTGCCAGCAGTGGAGAAACAGGGTTATTCACCTACGAGCAGTACGTC. The J gene is TRBJ2-7, the V gene TRBV28, with D perhaps matching TRBD1 (6 bases). Germline values: CDR1 MDHEN, CDR2 SYDVKM. Trimming left V 5 bases short and J 2 bases short, with 19 bases between. The CDR3 has 16 residues.

The J gene is TRBJ1-3, the V gene TRBV30, with D unclear. The CDR3 covers 13 residues. Germline CDR1 reads GTSNPN; CDR2 reads SVGIG (reference sequence). V lost 4 bases to trimming and J lost 4 bases, with 11 bases between them. CDR3 in DNA: TGTGCCTGGATGGAACTCTTCGGAAACACCATATATTTT. It encodes CAWMELFGNTIYF.

V gene TRBV9 combines with J gene TRBJ1-4, with a weak D call TRBD1 (6 bases). Germline V gene sequence: CDR1 SGDLS, CDR2 YYNGEE. Trimming left V 3 bases short and J 4 bases short, with 10 bases between. The CDR3 spans 14 residues. CDR3 nucleotide sequence: TGTGCCAGCAGCGCGAGGGGGGATAATGAAAAACTGTTTTTT. Protein sequence: CASSARGDNEKLFF.

This rearrangement joins TRBV27 to TRBJ1-3; D is undetermined. Trimming pared 6 bases from V and 2 bases from J, leaving 11 bases between. The CDR3 runs to 14 residues. Germline V gives CDR1 MNHEY, CDR2 SMNVEV (reference sequence). CDR3 DNA sequence: TGTGCCAGCAGCAAGATGCCCCCTGGAAACACCATATATTTT. This codes for CASSKMPPGNTIYF.

The V call is TRBV7-2, the J call TRBJ1-6, with D perhaps matching TRBD1 (6 bases). The V and J ends lost 5 bases and 7 bases respectively, with 12 bases between them. The CDR3 runs 14 residues. Germline V lookup: CDR1 SGHTA, CDR2 FQGNSA. The CDR3 region is CASSILDRNSPLHF. Written as DNA, the CDR3 is TGTGCCAGCAGCATTCTTGACAGGAATTCACCCCTCCACTTT.

J is TRBJ2-3 and V is TRBV5-1; possible D gene TRBD1, 5 bases. The CDR3 has 17 amino acids. Germline lookup yields CDR1 SGHRS and CDR2 YFSETQ. V shed 0 bases and J shed 0 bases, with 14 bases lying between them. The CDR3 is CASSLARSRGSTDTQYF. DNA of the CDR3: TGCGCCAGCAGCTTGGCCAGGAGTAGGGGTAGCACAGATACGCAGTATTTT. Using reference TRBV5-1 and TRBJ2-3 for the parts outside the CDR3, the full variable domain is KAGVTQTPRYLIKTRGQQVTLSCSPISGHRSVSWYQQTPGQGLQFLFEYFSETQRNKGNFPGRFSGRQFSNSRSEMNVSTLELGDSALYLCASSLARSRGSTDTQYFGPGTRLTVL.

As DNA, the CDR3 is TGTGCCAGCAGCCCACACCCGCGCGGGAATTTGGGACAGTATAATTCACCCCTCCACTTT. Its protein product is CASSPHPRGNLGQYNSPLHF. The V call is TRBV9, the J call TRBJ1-6; 7 bases match TRBD1. After removal of 4 bases from V and 4 bases from J, the junction contained 20 bases not matched to a gene. Germline-derived CDR1 and CDR2 are SGDLS and YYNGEE. The CDR3 sequence is 20 residues long.